Listed here is a single TCR beta chain. What it binds is not known. The V gene's germline CDR1 is KGHDR and CDR2 SFDVKD. The germline V and J ends were trimmed by 4 bases and 3 bases, with 9 bases remaining between them. The CDR3 loop spans 14 amino acids. This sample is drawn from a study of T cell repertoires in cytomegalovirus infection. Study-level background: Shared public TCR beta signatures pointed to both CMV infection and a matching HLA type. Study results and caveats: Ex vivo, HLA-C-restricted CMV-specific TCR beta clonotypes prevailed over the rest of the response. Based on cumulative public TCR beta family frequency, carriers of CMV plus the relevant HLA were identified.

TCRdb used MiXCR to reprocess the reads, holding one entry per CDR3 protein. The sample consists of fewer than 1,000,000 distinct CDR3 sequences, approximately 31% of them appearing once. This TCR came from a human donor in good health (CMV status not recorded). Some clones in this sample may be carry-over from other donors' samples. The sequenced sample was cultured CD8+ T cells from PBMCs, obtained from culture after CMV antigen stimulation. The V call is TRBV24-1, the J call TRBJ1-5; D not certain. The CDR3 region is CATSERRDNQPQHF. CDR3 bases: TGTGCCACCAGTGAACGACGGGACAATCAGCCCCAGCATTTT.